This TCR beta chain was retrieved from a study of blood T cell repertoires in COVID-19. Study summary: The samples span acute and convalescent COVID-19 from the United States, Italy and Spain. PBMCs, B-cell-depleted T cells, or T cells provided the cDNA or gDNA that made up the material.

Trimming shortened V by 4 bases and J by 4 bases, and 17 bases separated the two germline ends. The germline gives CDR1 SNHLY, CDR2 FYNNEI. The CDR3 covers 16 residues. Original methodology: Estimates of nucleated cell counts were drawn from the amplification of reference gene primers. Data came from immunoSEQ multiplex PCR; TCRdb stores just in-frame clones and leaves some out. V, J and clone size reflect that table, while D and trimming were determined from the DNA. The table has some 110,000 clones, less than 85% seen once. This clone was counted a single time. The chain has TRBV2 and TRBJ2-1; D is unclear. The material sequenced was peripheral blood. This receptor was identified in a man between 50 and 59 years old with acute or convalescent COVID-19. CDR3 DNA: TGTGCCAGCAGTGGAGCTACCCCGAAAGCTTACAATGAGCAGTTCTTC. Translating gives CASSGATPKAYNEQFF.